The sequence of this T cell receptor (beta chain) was determined in a study of shared clonotypes between healthy human individuals. The V segment lost 3 bases and the J segment 2 bases; nucleotides outside the gene matches: 10. CDR3 length equals 16 residues. Germline CDR1 is SGHNT and CDR2 is YENEEA. Profiling relied on immunoSEQ multiplex PCR, and the TCRdb table lists in-frame clones only, not all of them. This table has about 670,000 clones, roughly 70% appearing once. The sample holds a few counts of this clone. This receptor was identified in a woman between 25 and 40 years old in good health. This sequence joins TRBV11-3 and TRBJ2-7; TRBD1 matches 7 bases. The source material was memory CD4+ T cells sorted from blood. Sample subset: CD45RA-negative fraction. The CDR3 sequence is CASSLLGGITTYEQYF. CDR3 coding DNA: TGTGCCAGCAGCTTGTTAGGGGGCATCACTACCTACGAGCAGTACTTC.